This TCR beta chain was captured by sequencing in a study of blood T cell repertoires in COVID-19. Study information: There were acute and convalescent COVID-19 samples, and they came from the United States, Italy and Spain.

Trimming cost V 7 bases and J 2 bases, with 17 bases left between them. The germline CDR1 and CDR2 sequences are LGHDT and YNNKEL (reference sequence). This CDR3 spans 15 amino acids. The protocol was immunoSEQ multiplex PCR, while the TCRdb copy is restricted to in-frame clones and leaves out a portion. The profile shows about 310,000 clones, 90% of them singletons. The receptor's source is a young woman with acute COVID-19. Sequences were obtained from PBMCs or T cells enriched from blood (not recorded which). This chain links TRBV3-1 (or the pseudogene TRBV3-2) with TRBJ2-5, with D tentatively TRBD2 (5 bases). For the CDR3, the DNA is TGTGCCAGCACTCAGCTACCTCGGGGACAAGAGACCCAGTACTTC. Encoded protein: CASTQLPRGQETQYF.